The clone carrying this T cell receptor (beta chain) was recorded only once. This sample is drawn from a study of blood T cell repertoires in COVID-19. This CDR3 contains 14 residues. The germline V gene has CDR1 DFQATT and CDR2 SNEGSKA (reference sequence). Trimming removed 3 bases at V and 0 bases at J, with 11 bases between. Some clones are missing from TCRdb's copy, which holds only in-frame ones; the method was immunoSEQ multiplex PCR. Among more than 70,000 clones, approximately 82% were seen once, and the ten largest hold 35% to 40%. The TCR sequence derives from a woman in her 70s with acute or convalescent COVID-19. Input material: peripheral blood. The gene calls are TRBV20-1 and TRBJ1-2; the D gene is possibly TRBD1 (6 bases). DNA for the CDR3: TGCAGTGCTAGTATAGGACAGTCTAACTATGGCTACACCTTC. Protein: CSASIGQSNYGYTF.